This TCR beta chain is from a study of blood T cell repertoires in COVID-19. This clone was observed a single time. Using immunoSEQ multiplex PCR, the repertoire was profiled, and TCRdb retains in-frame clones only, with some absent. The table lists nearly 110,000 clones, 88% of them singletons, with around 7% in the top ten. The receptor was isolated from a man aged 50-59 years with active or convalescent COVID-19. Sample: peripheral blood.

As DNA, the CDR3 is TGTGCCAGCAGTCCCCCGGTTGTCGATGAGCAGTTCTTC. It codes for CASSPPVVDEQFF. The chain is built from TRBV28 and TRBJ2-1, with D hard to call. Deletions cut 5 bases from V and 8 bases from J, with 13 bases between. Germline CDR1 is MDHEN and CDR2 is SYDVKM. The CDR3 is made up of 13 amino acids.